The rows below give T cell receptor beta chains drawn from one sample of a study of shared clonotypes between healthy human individuals. Clones were sequenced by immunoSEQ multiplex PCR, and TCRdb holds only the in-frame ones, with some missing. The sample contains approximately 2,200,000 clones, about 92% of which appear only once. The sequenced sample consisted of naive CD8+ T cells from PBMCs. The receptors originated from a man aged 18-30 years in good health. Some clones in this sample may be carry-over from other donors' samples. The CDR3 runs from the conserved cysteine through the conserved F or W. A D gene is named only where the DNA matches it firmly. Rows may omit the clone size; those that give it use once, few, many or a size class.

size: .
D: .
J: TRBJ2-7
V: TRBV19
length: 14
CDR3: CASSPRPTGYEQYF
DNA: TGTGCCAGTAGTCCGCGTCCCACTGGGTACGAGCAGTACTTC

size: few
D: .
J: TRBJ1-1
V: TRBV29-1
length: 15
CDR3: CSVVRFEGRNTEAFF
DNA: TGCAGCGTTGTACGGTTTGAGGGCAGGAACACTGAAGCTTTCTTT

size: .
D: .
J: TRBJ2-5
V: TRBV28
length: 14
CDR3: CASSSPGEVETQYF
DNA: TGTGCCAGCAGTTCCCCGGGGGAAGTGGAGACCCAGTACTTC

size: once
D: .
J: TRBJ2-2
V: TRBV28
length: 15
CDR3: CASSYIGWNTGELFF
DNA: TGTGCCAGCAGTTACATAGGGTGGAACACCGGGGAGCTGTTTTTT

size: .
D: .
J: TRBJ1-1
V: TRBV6-5
length: 14
CDR3: CASREATGNTEAFF
DNA: TGTGCCAGCAGAGAGGCCACGGGGAACACTGAAGCTTTCTTT

size: .
D: .
J: TRBJ1-5
V: TRBV6-1
length: 14
CDR3: CASYLTGFGQPQHF
DNA: TGTGCCAGCTACTTGACAGGATTCGGTCAGCCCCAGCATTTT

size: .
D: .
J: TRBJ1-2
V: TRBV6-5
length: 12
CDR3: CATSPGTPVPTF
DNA: TGTGCCACATCTCCCGGGACGCCAGTACCCACCTTC

size: .
D: .
J: TRBJ2-7
V: TRBV6-5
length: 12
CDR3: CASIGSSYEQYF
DNA: TGTGCCAGCATCGGGTCCTCCTACGAGCAGTACTTC

size: .
D: .
J: TRBJ2-5
V: TRBV7-8
length: 15
CDR3: CASSGTGQKGETQYF
DNA: TGTGCCAGCAGCGGCACGGGACAAAAAGGGGAGACCCAGTACTTC

size: .
D: .
J: TRBJ2-7
V: TRBV9
length: 14
CDR3: CASSARTGSYEQYF
DNA: TGTGCCAGCAGCGCACGAACAGGGTCCTACGAGCAGTACTTC

size: .
D: TRBD2
J: TRBJ2-7
V: TRBV5-3
length: 16
CDR3: CARSKGRGTSDYEQYF
DNA: TGTGCCAGAAGCAAGGGTCGCGGGACTAGCGACTACGAGCAGTACTTC

size: .
D: .
J: TRBJ2-2
V: TRBV6-1
length: 13
CDR3: CATGTLSTGELFF
DNA: TGTGCCACCGGGACTCTCAGCACCGGGGAGCTGTTTTTT

size: .
D: .
J: TRBJ2-7
V: TRBV5-4
length: 14
CDR3: CASSLSYSNYEQYF
DNA: TGTGCCAGCAGCTTGAGTTACTCCAACTACGAGCAGTACTTC

size: .
D: TRBD1
J: TRBJ1-2
V: TRBV6-5
length: 14
CDR3: CASTEDRDHYGYTF
DNA: TGTGCCAGCACCGAGGACAGGGACCACTATGGCTACACCTTC

size: .
D: TRBD2
J: TRBJ2-2
V: TRBV4-1
length: 17
CDR3: CASSPLPAGANTGELFF
DNA: TGCGCCAGCAGCCCCCTCCCAGCGGGGGCAAACACCGGGGAGCTGTTTTTT

size: .
D: .
J: TRBJ2-5
V: TRBV11-2
length: 15
CDR3: CASSFLRGGQETQYF
DNA: TGTGCCAGCAGCTTTCTGAGAGGTGGTCAAGAGACCCAGTACTTC

size: .
D: TRBD2
J: TRBJ2-7
V: TRBV6-4
length: 18
CDR3: CASSNGTSGREDGHEQYF
DNA: TGTGCCAGCAGCAACGGGACTAGCGGGAGGGAAGATGGACACGAGCAGTACTTC

size: once
D: .
J: TRBJ2-7
V: TRBV28
length: 14
CDR3: CASSLFEKAHEQYF
DNA: TGTGCCAGCAGTTTATTTGAGAAGGCCCACGAGCAGTACTTC

size: .
D: .
J: TRBJ2-7
V: TRBV2
length: 14
CDR3: CASSEVPSVYEQYF
DNA: TGTGCCAGCAGTGAAGTTCCGTCCGTGTACGAGCAGTACTTC

size: .
D: TRBD2
J: TRBJ2-7
V: TRBV27
length: 16
CDR3: CASSLSTSGNSYEQYF
DNA: TGTGCCAGCAGTTTATCGACTAGCGGGAACTCCTACGAGCAGTACTTC

size: .
D: .
J: TRBJ2-7
V: TRBV25-1
length: 11
CDR3: CARIVLYEQYF
DNA: TGTGCCAGAATTGTTCTCTACGAGCAGTACTTC

size: .
D: TRBD2
J: TRBJ2-1
V: TRBV11-3
length: 16
CDR3: CASSSRTSGRGNEQFF
DNA: TGTGCCAGCAGCTCTAGGACTAGCGGGAGGGGGAATGAGCAGTTCTTC

size: .
D: .
J: TRBJ2-7
V: TRBV15
length: 15
CDR3: CATSTRTASLGEQYF
DNA: TGTGCCACCAGCACGAGGACGGCTAGCCTAGGCGAGCAGTACTTC

size: .
D: .
J: TRBJ1-4
V: TRBV7-9
length: 15
CDR3: CASSLEWGQNEKLFF
DNA: TGTGCCAGCAGCTTAGAATGGGGGCAGAATGAAAAACTGTTTTTT

size: few
D: .
J: TRBJ2-1
V: TRBV7-9
length: 13
CDR3: CASSQKEHNEQFF
DNA: TGTGCCAGCAGCCAGAAAGAGCACAATGAGCAGTTCTTC

size: .
D: .
J: TRBJ2-1
V: TRBV7-2
length: 16
CDR3: CASSLVAKSSYNEQFF
DNA: TGTGCCAGCAGCTTAGTGGCAAAAAGCTCCTACAATGAGCAGTTCTTC

size: .
D: TRBD2
J: TRBJ2-5
V: TRBV7-6
length: 16
CDR3: CASSPPGLAGAETQYF
DNA: TGTGCCAGCAGCCCCCCCGGACTAGCGGGAGCGGAGACCCAGTACTTC

size: .
D: .
J: TRBJ2-1
V: TRBV6-4
length: 11
CDR3: CASTRFDEQFF
DNA: TGTGCCAGCACCAGATTCGATGAGCAGTTCTTC